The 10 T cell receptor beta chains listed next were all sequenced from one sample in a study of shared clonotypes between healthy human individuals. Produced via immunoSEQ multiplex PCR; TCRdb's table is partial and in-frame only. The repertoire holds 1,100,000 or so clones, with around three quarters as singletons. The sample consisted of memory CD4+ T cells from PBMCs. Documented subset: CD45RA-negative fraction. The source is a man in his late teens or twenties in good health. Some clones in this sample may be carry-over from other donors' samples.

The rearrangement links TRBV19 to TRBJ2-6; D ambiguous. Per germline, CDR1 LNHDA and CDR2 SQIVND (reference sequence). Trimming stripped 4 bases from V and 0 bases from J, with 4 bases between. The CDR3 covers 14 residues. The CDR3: CASSTSSGANVLTF. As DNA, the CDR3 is TGTGCCAGTAGTACCTCCTCTGGGGCCAACGTCCTGACTTTC.

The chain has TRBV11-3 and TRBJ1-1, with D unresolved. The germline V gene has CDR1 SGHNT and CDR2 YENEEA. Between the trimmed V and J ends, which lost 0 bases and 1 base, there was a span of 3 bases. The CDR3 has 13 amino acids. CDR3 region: CASSLEWNTEAFF. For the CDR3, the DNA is TGTGCCAGCAGCTTAGAGTGGAACACTGAAGCTTTCTTT.

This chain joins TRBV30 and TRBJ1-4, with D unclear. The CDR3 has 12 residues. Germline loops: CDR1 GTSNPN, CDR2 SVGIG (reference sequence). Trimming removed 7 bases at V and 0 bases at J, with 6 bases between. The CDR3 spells CAFSATNEKLFF. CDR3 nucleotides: TGTGCCTTTTCAGCAACTAATGAAAAACTGTTTTTT.

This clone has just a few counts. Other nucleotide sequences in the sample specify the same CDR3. CDR3 amino acids: CASSRGQSYEQYF. DNA of the CDR3: TGTGCCAGTAGTAGAGGACAGTCCTACGAGCAGTACTTC. V is TRBV19 and J is TRBJ2-7, with TRBD1 as a possible D gene (6 bases). The germline gives CDR1 LNHDA, CDR2 SQIVND (reference sequence). The CDR3 sequence is 13 residues long. V dropped 4 bases and J dropped 1 base, with 8 bases sitting between them.

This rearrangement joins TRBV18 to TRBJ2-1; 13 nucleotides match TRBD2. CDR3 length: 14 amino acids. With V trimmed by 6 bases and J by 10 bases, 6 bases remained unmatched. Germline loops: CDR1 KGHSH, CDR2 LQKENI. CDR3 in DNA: TGTGCCAGCTCCGGGACTAGCGGGACTGAAGAGCAGTTCTTC. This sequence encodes CASSGTSGTEEQFF.

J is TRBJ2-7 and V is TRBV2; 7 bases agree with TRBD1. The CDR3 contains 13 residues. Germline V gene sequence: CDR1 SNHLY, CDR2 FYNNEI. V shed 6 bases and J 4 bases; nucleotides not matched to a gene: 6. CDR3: CASSWDRHYEQYF. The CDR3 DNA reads TGTGCCAGCAGCTGGGACAGACATTACGAGCAGTACTTC.

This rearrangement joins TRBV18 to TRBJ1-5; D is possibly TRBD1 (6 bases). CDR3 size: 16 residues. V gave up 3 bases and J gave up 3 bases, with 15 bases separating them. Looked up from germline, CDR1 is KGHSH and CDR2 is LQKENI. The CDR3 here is CASSPSSRTVNQPQHF. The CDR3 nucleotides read TGTGCCAGCTCACCCTCGTCCCGGACAGTCAATCAGCCCCAGCATTTT.

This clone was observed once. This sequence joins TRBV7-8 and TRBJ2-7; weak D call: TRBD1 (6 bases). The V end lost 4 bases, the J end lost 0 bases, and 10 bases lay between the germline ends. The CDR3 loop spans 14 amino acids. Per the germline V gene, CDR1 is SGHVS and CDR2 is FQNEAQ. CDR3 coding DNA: TGTGCCAGCAGCTCGGACAGTTACTCCTACGAGCAGTACTTC. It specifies CASSSDSYSYEQYF.

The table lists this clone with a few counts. The DNA for the CDR3 is TGTGCCAGCAGTTGGGTTTCTAGAAACTACGAGCAGTACTTC. Amino acid sequence: CASSWVSRNYEQYF. The chain carries TRBV27 and TRBJ2-7; D is unresolved. Germline values: CDR1 MNHEY, CDR2 SMNVEV (reference sequence). This CDR3 comprises 14 residues. V gave up 4 bases and J gave up 3 bases, with 13 bases separating them.

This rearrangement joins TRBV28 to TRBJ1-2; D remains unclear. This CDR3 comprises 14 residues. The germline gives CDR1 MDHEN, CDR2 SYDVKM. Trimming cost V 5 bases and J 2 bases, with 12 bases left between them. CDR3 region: CASSRAGWNYGYTF. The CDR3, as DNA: TGTGCCAGCAGTCGGGCGGGCTGGAACTATGGCTACACCTTC.